This T cell receptor (beta chain) was recorded in a study of blood T cell repertoires in COVID-19. Across the study: There were acute and convalescent COVID-19 samples, and they came from the United States, Italy and Spain. Nucleic acid was either cDNA or gDNA, and it came from T cells, B-cell-depleted T cells, or PBMCs.

This CDR3 contains 13 residues. The V gene lost 0 bases and the J gene lost 2 bases, with 5 bases spanning the gap. CDR1 and CDR2 (germline): MGHRA, YSYEKL. Per the original data handling: Amplification of reference gene primers was used by the study to estimate nucleated cell counts. The repertoire was sequenced with immunoSEQ multiplex PCR; TCRdb's copy has only in-frame clones and lacks some. Clone size and V and J calls were adopted from that table, with D and trimming inferred from the DNA. The repertoire holds around 100,000 clones, with roughly 80% as singletons. Sequencing was performed on peripheral blood. The chain couples TRBV4-1 to TRBJ2-7; the D is unclear. The receptor was derived from a man aged 45-65 years with acute or convalescent COVID-19. DNA for the CDR3: TGCGCCAGCAGCCAAGATACAGCCTACGAGCAGTACTTC. Residues: CASSQDTAYEQYF.